A selection of T cell receptor beta chains follows, all from one sample in a study of T cell responses to AZD1222 COVID-19 vaccine. Clones were sequenced by immunoSEQ multiplex PCR, and TCRdb holds only the in-frame ones, with some missing. This sample has tens of thousands of clones, with nearly 90% found just once. Sequenced here: peripheral blood, sampled 28 days after the second AZD1222 dose. The receptors derive from an adult who received the AZD1222 COVID-19 vaccine. Both conserved end residues are part of each CDR3. D genes are given only for firm matches. The size field is filled for only some rows; it gives once, few, many or a size class.

>TRBJ1-6|.|TRBD1|TRBV9
TGTGCCAGCAGCCCCACAGGGGGGAAGAACTATAATTCACCCCTCCACTTT
CASSPTGGKNYNSPLHF
>TRBJ1-4|once|.|TRBV19
TGTGCCAGTAGTATCCTCGGCGCAACTAATGAAAAACTGTTTTTT
CASSILGATNEKLFF
>TRBJ2-5|.|.|TRBV5-6
TGTGCCAGCAGCTTGGAGCGCGGAGGGGGCTCAGAGACCCAGTACTTC
CASSLERGGGSETQYF
>TRBJ1-2|.|.|TRBV5-6
TGTGCCAGCAGCTTGGCCAGGGTATTCGACGGCTACACCTTC
CASSLARVFDGYTF
>TRBJ1-5|once|TRBD1|TRBV5-6
TGTGCCAGCAGCCGGGACAGGGGAAGTCAGCCCCAGCATTTT
CASSRDRGSQPQHF
>TRBJ1-2|.|.|TRBV12-3/TRBV12-4
TGTGCCAGCAGTTCGAGGGACAACTATGGCTACACCTTC
CASSSRDNYGYTF
>TRBJ2-1|.|.|TRBV12-3/TRBV12-4
TGTGCCAGCAGCTCAGCAGAAATTCAAGAGCAGTTCTTC
CASSSAEIQEQFF
>TRBJ2-4|.|.|TRBV6-6
TGTGCCAGCAGTTCCACAGGGTTTAAAAACATTCAGTACTTC
CASSSTGFKNIQYF
>TRBJ1-3|.|.|TRBV25-1
TGTGCCAGCAGTGAACGTGGGGGACTTTCTGGAAACACCATATATTTT
CASSERGGLSGNTIYF
>TRBJ2-7|.|.|TRBV2
TGTGCCAGCAGTGTTTTAAGGGGACCCTACGAGCAGTACTTC
CASSVLRGPYEQYF
>TRBJ2-1|once|TRBD2|TRBV5-1
TGCGCCAGCAGAGGCGGGAGTGCGCAGGGTGAGCAGTTCTTC
CASRGGSAQGEQFF
>TRBJ1-4|.|.|TRBV6-5
TGTGCCAGCAGTTACCCTGAGATTGCAACTAATGAAAAACTGTTTTTT
CASSYPEIATNEKLFF
>TRBJ2-5|once|.|TRBV3-1/TRBV3-2
TGTGCCAGCAGCCAAGGAGGCTCAGCCCAGTACTTC
CASSQGGSAQYF
>TRBJ1-3|.|.|TRBV10-3
TGTGCCATCAGTGTTGGAAACACCATATATTTT
CAISVGNTIYF
>TRBJ1-2|.|TRBD1|TRBV30
TGTGCCTGGAGTCGGACAGGGAACAACTATGGCTACACCTTC
CAWSRTGNNYGYTF
>TRBJ1-5|.|TRBD1|TRBV5-5
TGTGCCAGCAGCACCAATGGACAGGGGGCTCGACAGCCCCAGCATTTT
CASSTNGQGARQPQHF
>TRBJ1-2|once|TRBD1|TRBV11-2
TGTGCCAGCAGCCAGACAGGGCCGAATAACTATGGCTACACCTTC
CASSQTGPNNYGYTF
>TRBJ1-5|few|.|TRBV28
TGTGCCAGCAGTTTAGGCGGGACCTCCGGCAATCAGCCCCAGCATTTT
CASSLGGTSGNQPQHF
>TRBJ2-5|.|.|TRBV20-1
TGCAGTATGGACGGTCTCGAGACCCAGTACTTC
CSMDGLETQYF
>TRBJ1-1|.|TRBD1|TRBV4-3
TGCGCCAGCAGCCGGACAGGGGCTGAAGCTTTCTTT
CASSRTGAEAFF
>TRBJ2-5|.|.|TRBV7-6
TGTGCCAGCAGCTTAGTCGCGTCGGGGTTTATGGAGACCCAGTACTTC
CASSLVASGFMETQYF
>TRBJ2-5|.|.|TRBV6-5
TGTGCCAGCAGTTACGGGGGAGAGACCCAGTACTTC
CASSYGGETQYF
>TRBJ2-5|.|.|TRBV6-5
TGTGCCAGCAGGAGGGACCGGTGGGAGACCCAGTACTTC
CASRRDRWETQYF
>TRBJ1-1|.|.|TRBV19
TGTGCCAGTAGTAGGACGGTGAACACTGAAGCTTTCTTT
CASSRTVNTEAFF
>TRBJ2-6|few|.|TRBV6-4
TGTGCCAGCAGTCCAAACCTACTATCTGGGGCCAACGTCCTGACTTTC
CASSPNLLSGANVLTF
>TRBJ2-2|once|.|TRBV7-7
TGTGCCAGCAGCCTCCTCGGACGCACCGGGGAGCTGTTTTTT
CASSLLGRTGELFF
>TRBJ1-4|once|.|TRBV12-3/TRBV12-4
TGTGCCAGCAGTTTCCTCCTTGGGGGACTGTTTTTT
CASSFLLGGLFF
>TRBJ2-7|.|.|TRBV24-1
TGTGCCACCAGTGATCCCTCCCGGGGAAAGGGGCTAGGGGAGCAGTACTTC
CATSDPSRGKGLGEQYF
>TRBJ2-7|.|.|TRBV14
TGTGCCAGCAGCCCTGTTCCCTTGGGGGAGCAGTACTTC
CASSPVPLGEQYF
>TRBJ2-1|.|.|TRBV4-2
TGTGCCAGCAGCCAACTGGTCAATGAGCAGTTCTTC
CASSQLVNEQFF
>TRBJ2-1|.|.|TRBV7-3
TGTGCCAGCAGCTTAATACTAGGGTCCATAAATGAGCAGTTCTTC
CASSLILGSINEQFF
>TRBJ1-6|.|TRBD1|TRBV28
TGTGCCAGCAGAATCTCGGACAGGACGACTACCCCCCTCCACTTT
CASRISDRTTTPLHF
>TRBJ1-2|once|.|TRBV24-1
TGTGCCACCAGTGACCTCCGGGGCCGGGGCTACACCTTC
CATSDLRGRGYTF
>TRBJ2-7|.|TRBD1|TRBV28
TGTGCCAGCAGTTTACTACCGGGACAGGACAACGAGCAGTACTTC
CASSLLPGQDNEQYF
>TRBJ2-1|.|.|TRBV2
TGTGCCAGCAGTGAAGCTCGGGATGAGCAGTTCTTC
CASSEARDEQFF
>TRBJ1-5|.|TRBD1|TRBV2
TGTGCCAGCAGACCGGGACAGCATAGCAATCAGCCCCAGCATTTT
CASRPGQHSNQPQHF
>TRBJ2-2|.|TRBD1|TRBV2
TGTGCCAGCAGGACCGGGACAGGGTCCGGGGAGCTGTTTTTT
CASRTGTGSGELFF
>TRBJ1-2|.|.|TRBV4-2
TGTGCCAGCAGCCTGGGGGGGGAAGGCATTCTCTATGGCTACACCTTC
CASSLGGEGILYGYTF
>TRBJ1-5|.|.|TRBV19
TGTGCCAGTAGTATACGGGAGGGTACGCGCAATCAGCCCCAGCATTTT
CASSIREGTRNQPQHF
>TRBJ1-3|.|.|TRBV5-1
TGCGCCAGCAGCAGAAAGAAACAGGGAGACGCTGGAAACACCATATATTTT
CASSRKKQGDAGNTIYF
>TRBJ2-2|.|.|TRBV30
TGTGCCTGGAGTGTAGTACAGGGAAGAGGCGGGGAGCTGTTTTTT
CAWSVVQGRGGELFF
>TRBJ2-1|once|TRBD2|TRBV3-1/TRBV3-2
TGTGCCAGCAGCCAACAGCCGGGACTAGCGGGCCTTGAGCAGTTCTTC
CASSQQPGLAGLEQFF
>TRBJ2-7|.|.|TRBV29-1
TGCAGCGTTGAAAGGATCCGGGGATCCGGGTCCTACGAGCAGTACTTC
CSVERIRGSGSYEQYF
>TRBJ1-6|.|TRBD1|TRBV2
TGTGCCAGCAGATACGACAGGGTCAATTCACCCCTCCACTTT
CASRYDRVNSPLHF
>TRBJ1-2|.|TRBD1|TRBV5-1
TGCGCCAGCAGCTTGGGGGGACAGGCTAACTATGGCTACACCTTC
CASSLGGQANYGYTF
>TRBJ1-2|few|TRBD1|TRBV16
TGTGCCAGCAGCCGCATCGGGACAGACTATGGCTACACCTTC
CASSRIGTDYGYTF
>TRBJ1-1|.|.|TRBV7-6
TGTGCCAGCAGCTTAGGTCAGGGACCGATGAACACTGAAGCTTTCTTT
CASSLGQGPMNTEAFF
>TRBJ2-1|.|TRBD2|TRBV7-9
TGTGCCAGCAGCTTAGAGCTTAGGACTAGCGGGAGGGTCTACAATGAGCAGTTCTTC
CASSLELRTSGRVYNEQFF
>TRBJ1-5|.|.|TRBV6-5
TGTGCCAGCAGTTACTCGGGTGGGGGGCCCCGGCATTTT
CASSYSGGGPRHF
>TRBJ1-4|.|.|TRBV7-9
TGTGCCAGCAGCTTAGCGAGGGTTGAAAAACTGTTTTTT
CASSLARVEKLFF